This T cell receptor (beta chain) was sequenced for a study of blood T cell repertoires in COVID-19. Study at large: The United States, Italy and Spain provided the acute and convalescent COVID-19 samples. The analysed material was cDNA or gDNA that came from T cells, B-cell-depleted T cells, or PBMCs.

Germline lookup yields CDR1 MNHEY and CDR2 SVGAGI. The CDR3 length is 16 residues. V lost 0 bases and J lost 7; bases outside the gene matches: 7. Under the authors' procedure: Estimated nucleated cell counts came from reference gene primer amplification. Some clones are missing from TCRdb's copy, which holds only in-frame ones; the method was immunoSEQ multiplex PCR. Clone size and V and J calls were adopted from that table, with D and trimming inferred from the DNA. The table lists 150,000 to 200,000 clones, about 80% of them singletons, with approximately 2.6% in the top ten. V and J are TRBV6-5 and TRBJ2-3; 10 bases align to TRBD1. Material: peripheral blood. The receptor comes from a human donor with acute or convalescent COVID-19. The donor label of this sample is uncertain. CDR3 sequence: CASSYSTGGHMNTQYF. The CDR3 DNA reads as TGTGCCAGCAGTTACTCGACAGGGGGCCATATGAATACGCAGTATTTT.